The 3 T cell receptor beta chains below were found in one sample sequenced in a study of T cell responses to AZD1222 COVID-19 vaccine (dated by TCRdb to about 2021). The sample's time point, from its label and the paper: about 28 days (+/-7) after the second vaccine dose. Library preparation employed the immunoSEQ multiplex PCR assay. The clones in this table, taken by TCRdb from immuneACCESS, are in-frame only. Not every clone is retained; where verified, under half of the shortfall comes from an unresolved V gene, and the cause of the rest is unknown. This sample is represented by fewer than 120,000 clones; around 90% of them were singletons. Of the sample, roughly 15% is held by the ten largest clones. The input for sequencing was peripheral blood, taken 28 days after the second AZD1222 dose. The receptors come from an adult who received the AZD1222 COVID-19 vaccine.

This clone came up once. CDR3 nucleotide sequence: TGTGCCTGGAGTGTCGGGGTTGGCTACACCTTC. Its translation: CAWSVGVGYTF. The chain combines TRBV30 with TRBJ1-2; D unclear. The CDR3 is 11 amino acids. From germline, CDR1 is GTSNPN and CDR2 SVGIG (reference sequence). The germline V and J ends were trimmed by 0 bases and 7 bases, with 6 bases remaining between them.

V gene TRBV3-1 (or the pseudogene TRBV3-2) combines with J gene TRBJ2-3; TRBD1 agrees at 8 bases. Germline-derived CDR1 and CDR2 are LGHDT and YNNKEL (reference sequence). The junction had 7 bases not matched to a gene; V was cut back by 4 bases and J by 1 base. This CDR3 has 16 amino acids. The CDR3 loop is CASSLFGTGRTDTQYF. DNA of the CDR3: TGTGCCAGCAGCCTTTTTGGGACAGGCCGCACAGATACGCAGTATTTT.

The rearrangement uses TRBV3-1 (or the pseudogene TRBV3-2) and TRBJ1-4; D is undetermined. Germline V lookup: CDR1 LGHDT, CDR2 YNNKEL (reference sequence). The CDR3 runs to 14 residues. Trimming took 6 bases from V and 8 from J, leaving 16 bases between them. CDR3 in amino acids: CASSPLGGGEKLFF. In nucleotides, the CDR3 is TGTGCCAGCAGTCCACTCGGCGGTGGGGAAAAACTGTTTTTT.